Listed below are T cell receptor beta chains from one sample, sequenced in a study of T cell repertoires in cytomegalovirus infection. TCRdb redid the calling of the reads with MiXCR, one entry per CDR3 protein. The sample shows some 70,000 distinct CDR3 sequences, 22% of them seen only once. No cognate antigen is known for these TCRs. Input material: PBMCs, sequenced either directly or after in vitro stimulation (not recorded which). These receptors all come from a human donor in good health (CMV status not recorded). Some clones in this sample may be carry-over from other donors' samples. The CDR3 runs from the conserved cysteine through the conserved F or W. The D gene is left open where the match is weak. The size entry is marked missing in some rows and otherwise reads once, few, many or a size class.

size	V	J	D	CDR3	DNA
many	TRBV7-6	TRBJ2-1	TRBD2	CASSSPSGTSGYNEQFF	TGTGCCAGCAGCTCCCCGAGTGGGACTAGCGGTTACAATGAGCAGTTCTTC
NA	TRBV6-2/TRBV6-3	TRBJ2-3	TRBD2	CASSYSRRLAVSTDTQYF	TGTGCCAGCAGTTACTCACGAAGACTAGCGGTTAGCACAGATACGCAGTATTTT
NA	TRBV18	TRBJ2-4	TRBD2	CASSPSGRVSLAKNIQYF	TGTGCCAGCTCACCATCCGGGAGGGTATCGCTCGCCAAAAACATTCAGTACTTC
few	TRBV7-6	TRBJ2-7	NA	CASSPLGGRGGYEQYF	TGTGCCAGCAGCCCATTAGGGGGTCGCGGGGGTTACGAGCAGTACTTC
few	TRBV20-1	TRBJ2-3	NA	CSAANSKGGDTQYF	TGCAGTGCTGCTAATAGCAAAGGGGGAGATACGCAGTATTTT
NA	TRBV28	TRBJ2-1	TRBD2	CASFSGLAGDNEQFF	TGTGCCAGCTTTTCCGGACTAGCGGGAGACAATGAGCAGTTCTTC
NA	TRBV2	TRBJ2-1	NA	CASSEVRQAYNEQFF	TGTGCCAGCAGTGAAGTCCGACAAGCTTACAATGAGCAGTTCTTC
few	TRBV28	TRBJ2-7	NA	CASKLGGFKNEQYF	TGTGCCAGTAAATTAGGGGGGTTCAAGAACGAGCAGTACTTC
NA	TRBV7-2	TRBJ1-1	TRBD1	CASSLRQGIEAFF	TGTGCCAGCAGCTTAAGACAGGGAATTGAAGCTTTCTTT
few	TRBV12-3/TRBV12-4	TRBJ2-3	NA	CASSLTGSSTDTQYF	TGTGCCAGCAGTTTAACAGGTTCGAGCACAGATACGCAGTATTTT
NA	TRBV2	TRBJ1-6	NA	CASSADSSHNSPLHF	TGTGCCAGCAGCGCGGACAGTTCCCATAATTCACCCCTCCACTTT
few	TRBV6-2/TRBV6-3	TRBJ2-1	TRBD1	CASSSGQPYNEQFF	TGTGCCAGCAGTTCGGGACAGCCGTACAATGAGCAGTTCTTC
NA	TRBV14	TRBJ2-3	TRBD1	CASSSRQGAPTDTQYF	TGTGCCAGCAGCTCACGACAGGGGGCCCCCACAGATACGCAGTATTTT
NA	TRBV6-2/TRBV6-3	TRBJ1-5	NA	CASKKTHQGRDQPQHF	TGTGCCAGCAAAAAAACCCACCAGGGGAGGGATCAGCCCCAGCATTTT
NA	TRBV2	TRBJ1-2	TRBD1	CASSRTGSGNYGYTF	TGTGCCAGCAGTCGGACAGGGTCGGGTAACTATGGCTACACCTTC
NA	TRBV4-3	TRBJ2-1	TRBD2	CANSQVPAGGGYNEQFF	TGCGCCAACAGCCAAGTCCCAGCGGGAGGGGGCTACAATGAGCAGTTCTTC
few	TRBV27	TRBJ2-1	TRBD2	CASREDSGIPANEQFF	TGTGCCAGCCGGGAGGATAGCGGGATCCCCGCGAATGAGCAGTTCTTC
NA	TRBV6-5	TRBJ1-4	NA	CASSYTSATNEKLFF	TGTGCCAGCAGTTACACTTCTGCAACTAATGAAAAACTGTTTTTT
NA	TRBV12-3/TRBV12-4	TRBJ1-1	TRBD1	CASSLRDRGGMNTEAFF	TGTGCCAGCAGTTTACGGGACAGGGGTGGGATGAACACTGAAGCTTTCTTT
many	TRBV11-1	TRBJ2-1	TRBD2	CASSSGSGSSYNEQFF	TGTGCCAGCAGCTCCGGTAGCGGGAGCTCCTACAATGAGCAGTTCTTC
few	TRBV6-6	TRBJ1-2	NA	CASSLDRRANYGYTF	TGTGCCAGCAGTCTCGACAGGCGAGCTAACTATGGCTACACCTTC
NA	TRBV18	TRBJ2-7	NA	CASSRDSREQYF	TGTGCCAGCTCCCGGGACTCGCGGGAGCAGTACTTC
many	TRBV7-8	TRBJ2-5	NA	CASSKRTVQETQYF	TGTGCCAGCAGCAAGCGGACAGTACAAGAGACCCAGTACTTC
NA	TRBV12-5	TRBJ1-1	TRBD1	CASGTGVMNTEAFF	TGTGCTAGTGGTACAGGGGTCATGAACACTGAAGCTTTCTTT
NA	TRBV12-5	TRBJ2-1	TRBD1	CASGLAGQGRNEQFF	TGTGCTAGTGGTTTGGCTGGACAGGGAAGAAACGAGCAGTTCTTC
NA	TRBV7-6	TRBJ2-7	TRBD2	CASSLSGLGVPYEQYF	TGTGCCAGCAGCTTATCGGGACTAGGAGTCCCTTACGAGCAGTACTTC
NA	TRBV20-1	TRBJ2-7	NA	CSAPGTPADSYEQYF	TGCAGTGCTCCTGGGACCCCAGCCGACTCCTACGAGCAGTACTTC
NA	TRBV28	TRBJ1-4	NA	CASSLAKEKLFF	TGTGCCAGCAGTCTTGCAAAGGAAAAACTGTTTTTT
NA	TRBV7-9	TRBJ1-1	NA	CASSSRAAAFF	TGTGCCAGCAGCTCCCGGGCGGCGGCTTTCTTT
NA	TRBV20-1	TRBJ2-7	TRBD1	CSARDLGQGTYEQYF	TGCAGTGCTAGAGATCTGGGACAGGGGACCTACGAGCAGTACTTC
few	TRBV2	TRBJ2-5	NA	CASSGNEETQYF	TGTGCCAGCAGTGGGAACGAAGAGACCCAGTACTTC
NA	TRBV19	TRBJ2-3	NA	CASSIPKEADTQYF	TGTGCCAGTAGTATCCCAAAAGAGGCAGATACGCAGTATTTT
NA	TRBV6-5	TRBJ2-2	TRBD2	CASSSFGTSANTGELFF	TGTGCCAGCAGTTCCTTCGGGACTAGCGCGAACACCGGGGAGCTGTTTTTT
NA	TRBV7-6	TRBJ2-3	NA	CASSLDALDTQYF	TGTGCCAGCAGCTTAGATGCGTTAGATACGCAGTATTTT
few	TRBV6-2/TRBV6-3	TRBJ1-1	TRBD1	CASSRRQGVLPPEAFF	TGTGCCAGCAGTAGAAGACAGGGGGTCCTTCCCCCTGAAGCTTTCTTT
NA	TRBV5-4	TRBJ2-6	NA	CASNIQGPPPAVLTF	TGTGCCAGCAACATACAGGGTCCGCCTCCAGCCGTCCTGACTTTC
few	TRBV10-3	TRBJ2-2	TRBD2	CAISYTTSGPNTGELFF	TGTGCCATCAGTTATACGACTAGCGGGCCGAACACCGGGGAGCTGTTTTTT
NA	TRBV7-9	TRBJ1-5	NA	CASSAKSNQPQHF	TGTGCCAGCAGCGCAAAAAGCAATCAGCCCCAGCATTTT
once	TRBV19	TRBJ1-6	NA	CASSIRQGLSHSPLHF	TGTGCCAGTAGTATCCGGCAGGGGCTGTCTCACTCACCCCTCCACTTT
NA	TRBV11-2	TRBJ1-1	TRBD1	CASSWIPGQGLEAFF	TGTGCCAGCAGCTGGATCCCGGGACAGGGGTTAGAAGCTTTCTTT
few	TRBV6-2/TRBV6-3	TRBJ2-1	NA	CASSPTGQNEQFF	TGTGCCAGCAGTCCTACGGGACAAAATGAGCAGTTCTTC
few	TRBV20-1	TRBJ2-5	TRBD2	CSARVGTSGETQYF	TGCAGTGCTAGAGTCGGGACTAGTGGAGAGACCCAGTACTTC
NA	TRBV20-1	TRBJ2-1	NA	CSAKNWGEQFF	TGCAGTGCTAAAAATTGGGGTGAGCAGTTCTTC
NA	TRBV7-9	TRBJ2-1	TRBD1	CASAPGQGSYNEQFF	TGTGCCAGCGCTCCGGGACAGGGGTCCTACAATGAGCAGTTCTTC
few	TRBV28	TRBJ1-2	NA	CASSFSSNSYGYTF	TGTGCCAGCAGTTTCTCCTCGAACAGTTATGGCTACACCTTC